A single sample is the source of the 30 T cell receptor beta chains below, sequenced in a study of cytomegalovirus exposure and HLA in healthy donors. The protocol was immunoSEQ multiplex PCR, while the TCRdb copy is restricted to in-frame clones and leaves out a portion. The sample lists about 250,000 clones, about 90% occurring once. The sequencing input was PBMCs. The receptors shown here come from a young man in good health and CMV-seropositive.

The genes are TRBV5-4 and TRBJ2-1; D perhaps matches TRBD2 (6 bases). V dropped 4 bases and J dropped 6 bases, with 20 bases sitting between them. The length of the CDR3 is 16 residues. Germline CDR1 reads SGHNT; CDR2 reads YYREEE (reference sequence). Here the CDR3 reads CASSPPDYQDCNEQFF. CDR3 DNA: TGTGCCAGCAGCCCTCCGGACTACCAAGACTGCAATGAGCAGTTCTTC.

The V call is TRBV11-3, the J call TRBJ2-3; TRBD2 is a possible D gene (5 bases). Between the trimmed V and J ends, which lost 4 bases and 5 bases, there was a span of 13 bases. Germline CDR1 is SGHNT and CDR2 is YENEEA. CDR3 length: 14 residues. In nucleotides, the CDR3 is TGTGCCAGCAGCTCAAAGAGTGCGGGAGATACGCAGTATTTT. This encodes CASSSKSAGDTQYF.

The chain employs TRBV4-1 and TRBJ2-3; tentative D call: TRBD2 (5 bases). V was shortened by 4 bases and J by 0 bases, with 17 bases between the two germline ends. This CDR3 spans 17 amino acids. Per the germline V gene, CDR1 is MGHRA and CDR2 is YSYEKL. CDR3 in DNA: TGCGCCAGCAGCCCCCCAGCTGAGGGTTGGAGCACAGATACGCAGTATTTT. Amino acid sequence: CASSPPAEGWSTDTQYF.

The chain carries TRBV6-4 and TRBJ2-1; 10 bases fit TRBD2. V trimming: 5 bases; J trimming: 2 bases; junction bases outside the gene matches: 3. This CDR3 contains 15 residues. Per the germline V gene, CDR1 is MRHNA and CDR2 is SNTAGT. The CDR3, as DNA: TGTGCCAGCAGTCCCGGGACTAGCGCCTACAATGAGCAGTTCTTC. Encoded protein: CASSPGTSAYNEQFF.

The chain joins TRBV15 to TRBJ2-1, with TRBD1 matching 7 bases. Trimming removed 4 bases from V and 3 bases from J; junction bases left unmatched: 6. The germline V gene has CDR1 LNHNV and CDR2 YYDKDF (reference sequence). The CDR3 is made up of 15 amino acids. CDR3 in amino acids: CATSKRQGIYNEQFF. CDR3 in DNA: TGTGCCACCAGCAAGCGACAGGGAATCTACAATGAGCAGTTCTTC.

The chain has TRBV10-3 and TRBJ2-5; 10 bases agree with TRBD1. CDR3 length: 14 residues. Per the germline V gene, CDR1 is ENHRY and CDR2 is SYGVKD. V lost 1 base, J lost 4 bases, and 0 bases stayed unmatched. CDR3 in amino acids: CAISEWTGGETQYF. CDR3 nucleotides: TGTGCCATCAGTGAGTGGACAGGGGGAGAGACCCAGTACTTC.

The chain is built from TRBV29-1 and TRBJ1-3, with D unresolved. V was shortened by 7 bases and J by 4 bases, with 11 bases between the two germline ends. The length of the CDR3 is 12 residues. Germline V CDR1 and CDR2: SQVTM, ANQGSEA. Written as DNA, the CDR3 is TGCAGCGCGAACTTATCAGGAAACACCATATATTTT. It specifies CSANLSGNTIYF.

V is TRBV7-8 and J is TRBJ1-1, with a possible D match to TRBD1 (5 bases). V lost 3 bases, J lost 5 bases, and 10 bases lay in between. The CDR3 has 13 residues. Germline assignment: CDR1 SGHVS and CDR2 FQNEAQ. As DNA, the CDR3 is TGTGCCAGCAGCTTTCCAGGGTCGACTGAAGCTTTCTTT. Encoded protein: CASSFPGSTEAFF.

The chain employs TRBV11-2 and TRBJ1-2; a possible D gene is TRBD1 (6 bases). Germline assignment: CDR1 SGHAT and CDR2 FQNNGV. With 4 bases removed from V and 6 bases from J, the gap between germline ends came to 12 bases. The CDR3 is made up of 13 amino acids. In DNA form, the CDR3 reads TGTGCCAGCAGCTCACAGGGTTGGGATGGCTACACCTTC. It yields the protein CASSSQGWDGYTF.

The CDR3 here is CASRILAGEADTQYF. As DNA, the CDR3 is TGCGCCAGCAGGATACTAGCGGGAGAGGCTGATACGCAGTATTTT. The chain carries TRBV10-2 and TRBJ2-3; 11 nucleotides align to TRBD2. The V gene's germline CDR1 is WSHSY and CDR2 SAAADI. Trimming at V came to 6 bases and at J to 6 bases, leaving 8 bases not matched to a gene. The length of the CDR3 is 15 residues.

The CDR3 nucleotides read TGTGCCAGTAGTCAGGGGGACAGCAACAATCAGCCCCAGCATTTT. It translates to CASSQGDSNNQPQHF. The J gene is TRBJ1-5, the V gene TRBV19; 7 nucleotides agree with TRBD1. Germline V gene lookup returns CDR1 LNHDA and CDR2 SQIVND (reference sequence). The CDR3 runs 15 residues. V was pared by 5 bases and J by 3 bases, with 7 bases of the junction left unmatched.

CDR3 nucleotide sequence: TGTGCCATCAGTTTAGGTAACTATGGCTACACCTTC. Its protein product is CAISLGNYGYTF. This chain joins TRBV10-3 and TRBJ1-2; D is unclear. Trimming removed 5 bases from V and 1 base from J, with 5 bases in between. The CDR3 totals 12 residues. Germline V gives CDR1 ENHRY, CDR2 SYGVKD.

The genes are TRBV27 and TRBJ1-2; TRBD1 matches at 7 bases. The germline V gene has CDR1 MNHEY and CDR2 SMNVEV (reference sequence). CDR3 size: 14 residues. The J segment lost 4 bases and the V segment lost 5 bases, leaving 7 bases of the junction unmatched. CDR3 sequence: CASSPQGGGYGYTF. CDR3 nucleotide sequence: TGTGCCAGCAGTCCCCAAGGGGGCGGCTATGGCTACACCTTC.

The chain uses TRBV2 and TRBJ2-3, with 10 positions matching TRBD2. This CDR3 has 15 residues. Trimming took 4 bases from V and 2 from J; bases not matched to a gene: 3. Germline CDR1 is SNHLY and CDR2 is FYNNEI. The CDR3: CASSGTSGFTDTQYF. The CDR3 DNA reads TGTGCCAGCAGTGGGACTAGCGGTTTCACAGATACGCAGTATTTT.

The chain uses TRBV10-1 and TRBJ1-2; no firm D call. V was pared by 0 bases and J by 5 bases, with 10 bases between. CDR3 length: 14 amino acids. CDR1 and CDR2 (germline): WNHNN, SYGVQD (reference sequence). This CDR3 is CASSESPRVYGYTF. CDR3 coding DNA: TGCGCCAGCAGTGAGTCCCCCAGAGTTTATGGCTACACCTTC.

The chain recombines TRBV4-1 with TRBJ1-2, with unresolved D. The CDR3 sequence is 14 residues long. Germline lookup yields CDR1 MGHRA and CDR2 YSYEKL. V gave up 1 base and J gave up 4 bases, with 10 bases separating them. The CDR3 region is CASSQVYSGYGYTF. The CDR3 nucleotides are TGCGCCAGCAGCCAAGTATACTCTGGCTATGGCTACACCTTC.

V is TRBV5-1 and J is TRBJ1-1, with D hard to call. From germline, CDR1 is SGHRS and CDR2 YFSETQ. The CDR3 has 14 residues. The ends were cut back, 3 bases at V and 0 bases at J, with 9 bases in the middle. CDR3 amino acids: CASSSDGMNTEAFF. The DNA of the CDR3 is TGCGCCAGCAGCTCCGATGGCATGAACACTGAAGCTTTCTTT.

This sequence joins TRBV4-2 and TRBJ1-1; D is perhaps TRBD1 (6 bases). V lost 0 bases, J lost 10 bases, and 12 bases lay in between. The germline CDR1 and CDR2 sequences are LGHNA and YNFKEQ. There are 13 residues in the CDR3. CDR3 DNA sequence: TGTGCCAGCAGCCAAGATTTCGAAGGGGGAGCTTTCTTT. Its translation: CASSQDFEGGAFF.

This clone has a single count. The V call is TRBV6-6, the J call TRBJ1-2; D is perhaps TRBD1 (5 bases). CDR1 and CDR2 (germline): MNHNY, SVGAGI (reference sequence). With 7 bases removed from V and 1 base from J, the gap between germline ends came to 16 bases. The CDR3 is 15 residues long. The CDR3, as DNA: TGTGCCAGCACCAAGGAAGGGGTGGTTAACTATGGCTACACCTTC. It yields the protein CASTKEGVVNYGYTF.

CDR3 sequence (DNA): TGCGCCAGCAGCTTGGAACAGGAGGAGAAAGCTTTCTTT. Translating gives CASSLEQEEKAFF. The chain combines TRBV5-1 with TRBJ1-1; TRBD1 might be the D (5 bases). This CDR3 region has 13 residues. CDR1 is SGHRS, CDR2 YFSETQ, per germline. V was trimmed by 0 bases and J by 9 bases, leaving 12 bases between them. Full variable domain (rest looked up from reference TRBV5-1 and TRBJ1-1): KAGVTQTPRYLIKTRGQQVTLSCSPISGHRSVSWYQQTPGQGLQFLFEYFSETQRNKGNFPGRFSGRQFSNSRSEMNVSTLELGDSALYLCASSLEQEEKAFFGQGTRLTVV.

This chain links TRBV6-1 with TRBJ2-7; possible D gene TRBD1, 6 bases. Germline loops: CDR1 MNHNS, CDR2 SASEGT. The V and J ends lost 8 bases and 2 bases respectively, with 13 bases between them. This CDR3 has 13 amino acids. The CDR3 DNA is TGTGCCAGCCACCGACAGGAAACCTACGAGCAGTACTTC. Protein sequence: CASHRQETYEQYF.

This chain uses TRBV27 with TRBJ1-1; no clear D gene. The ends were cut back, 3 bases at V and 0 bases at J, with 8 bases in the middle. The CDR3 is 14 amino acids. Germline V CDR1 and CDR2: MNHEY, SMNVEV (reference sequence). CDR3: CASSLTGLNTEAFF. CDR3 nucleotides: TGTGCCAGCAGTTTGACGGGTTTGAACACTGAAGCTTTCTTT.

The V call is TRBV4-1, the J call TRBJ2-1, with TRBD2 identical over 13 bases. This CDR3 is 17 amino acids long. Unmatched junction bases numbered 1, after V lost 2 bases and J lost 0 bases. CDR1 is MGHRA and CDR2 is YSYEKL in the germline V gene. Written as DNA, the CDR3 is TGCGCCAGCAGCCAACGGACTAGCGGGAGCTCCTACAATGAGCAGTTCTTC. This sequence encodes CASSQRTSGSSYNEQFF.

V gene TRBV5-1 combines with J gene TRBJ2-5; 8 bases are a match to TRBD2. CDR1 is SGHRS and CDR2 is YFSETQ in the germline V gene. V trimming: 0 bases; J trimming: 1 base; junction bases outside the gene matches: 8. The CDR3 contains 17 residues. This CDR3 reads CASSLAVQAGAQETQYF. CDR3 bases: TGCGCCAGCAGCTTGGCCGTTCAAGCGGGGGCCCAAGAGACCCAGTACTTC.

The CDR3 sequence: CASSLSSGSGYEQYF. CDR3 bases: TGTGCCAGCAGCCTGTCTAGCGGGAGTGGCTACGAGCAGTACTTC. The chain recombines TRBV5-6 with TRBJ2-7, with TRBD2 matching 10 bases. Germline-derived CDR1 and CDR2 are SGHDT and YYEEEE. V lost 4 bases and J lost 3; bases outside the gene matches: 7. The CDR3 has 15 amino acids.

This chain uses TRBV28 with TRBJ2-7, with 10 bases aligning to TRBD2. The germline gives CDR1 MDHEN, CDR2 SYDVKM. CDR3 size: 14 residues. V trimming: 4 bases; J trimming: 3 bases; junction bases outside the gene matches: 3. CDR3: CASSSSGGYYEQYF. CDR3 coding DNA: TGTGCCAGCAGTTCTAGCGGGGGCTACTACGAGCAGTACTTC.

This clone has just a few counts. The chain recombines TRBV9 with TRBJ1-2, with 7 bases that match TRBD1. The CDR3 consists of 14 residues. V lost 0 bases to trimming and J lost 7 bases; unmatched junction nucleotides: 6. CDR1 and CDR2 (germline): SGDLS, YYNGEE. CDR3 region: CASSVGTTGIGYTF. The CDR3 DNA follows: TGTGCCAGCAGCGTAGGGACGACAGGGATTGGCTACACCTTC.

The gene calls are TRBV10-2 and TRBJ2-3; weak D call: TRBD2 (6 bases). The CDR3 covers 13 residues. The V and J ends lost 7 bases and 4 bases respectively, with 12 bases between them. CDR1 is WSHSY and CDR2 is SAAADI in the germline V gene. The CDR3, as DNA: TGCGCCAGCACTCGGAGGGCCGCAGATACGCAGTATTTT. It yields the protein CASTRRAADTQYF.

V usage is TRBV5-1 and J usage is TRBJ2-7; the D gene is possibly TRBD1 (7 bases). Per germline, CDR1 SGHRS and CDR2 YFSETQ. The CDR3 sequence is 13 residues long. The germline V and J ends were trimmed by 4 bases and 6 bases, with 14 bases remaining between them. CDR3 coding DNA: TGCGCCAGCAGCGGAAACAGGGGAGGCGAGCAGTACTTC. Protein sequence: CASSGNRGGEQYF.

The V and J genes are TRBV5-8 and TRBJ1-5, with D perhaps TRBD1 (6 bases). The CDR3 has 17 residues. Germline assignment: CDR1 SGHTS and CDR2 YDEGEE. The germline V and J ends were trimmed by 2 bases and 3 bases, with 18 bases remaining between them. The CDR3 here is CASSFASGGANNQPQHF. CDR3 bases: TGTGCCAGCAGCTTTGCCTCGGGGGGCGCAAACAATCAGCCCCAGCATTTT.